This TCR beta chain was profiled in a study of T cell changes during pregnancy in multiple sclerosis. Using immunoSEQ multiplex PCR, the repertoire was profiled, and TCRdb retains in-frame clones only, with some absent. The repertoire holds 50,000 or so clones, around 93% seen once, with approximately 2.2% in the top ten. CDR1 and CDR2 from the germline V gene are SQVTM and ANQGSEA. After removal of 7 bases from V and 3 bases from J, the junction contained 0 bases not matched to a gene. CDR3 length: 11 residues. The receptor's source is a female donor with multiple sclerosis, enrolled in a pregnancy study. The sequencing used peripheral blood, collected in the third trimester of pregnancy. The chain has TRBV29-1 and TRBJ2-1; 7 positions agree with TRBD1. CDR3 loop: CSGDSYNEQFF. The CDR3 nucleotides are TGCAGCGGGGACAGCTACAATGAGCAGTTCTTC.